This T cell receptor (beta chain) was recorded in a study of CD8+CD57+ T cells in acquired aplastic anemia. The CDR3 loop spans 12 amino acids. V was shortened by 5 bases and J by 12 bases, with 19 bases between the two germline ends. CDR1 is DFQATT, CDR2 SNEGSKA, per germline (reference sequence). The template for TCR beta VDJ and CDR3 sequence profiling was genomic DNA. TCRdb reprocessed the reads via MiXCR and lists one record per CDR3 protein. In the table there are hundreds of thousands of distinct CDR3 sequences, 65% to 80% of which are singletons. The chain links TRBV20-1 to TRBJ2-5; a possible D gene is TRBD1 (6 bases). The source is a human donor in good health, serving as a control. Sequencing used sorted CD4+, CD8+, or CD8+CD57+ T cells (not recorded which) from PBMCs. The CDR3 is CSAAPSLSGEYF. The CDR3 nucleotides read TGCAGTGCTGCACCTTCCCTTTCAGGGGAGTACTTC.